A selection of T cell receptor beta chains follows, all from one sample in a study of T cell repertoires in cytomegalovirus infection. A single record per CDR3 protein comes from TCRdb applying MiXCR to the reads. The table includes a few hundred thousand distinct CDR3 sequences, 26% detected once. The sequencing sample was made of PBMCs. Every receptor here comes from a human donor in good health (CMV status not recorded). Some clones in this sample may be carry-over from other donors' samples. Both conserved end residues are part of each CDR3. The order of the fields is J gene, clone size, D gene, V gene, CDR3 DNA, CDR3 protein. A D gene is named only where the DNA matches it firmly. Rows give clone size only sometimes, using once, few, many, or a class for an expanded clone.

>TRBJ2-5|.|TRBD2|TRBV20-1
TGCAGTGCTAGAGATCGACTAGCGGGAAGACGAGAGACCCAGTACTTC
CSARDRLAGRRETQYF
>TRBJ2-1|.|TRBD2|TRBV4-1
TGCGCCAGCAGCCAAGCCGGGACTAGAGCCTACAATGAGCAGTTCTTC
CASSQAGTRAYNEQFF
>TRBJ2-1|.|.|TRBV7-8
TGTGCCAGCAGCTTAGGTTACGGGAGCCCTCTCGGGCAGTTCTTC
CASSLGYGSPLGQFF
>TRBJ2-1|many|TRBD2|TRBV6-1
TGTGCCAGCAGTGAGCTAGCGGGAGGCGTCTTACCCTACAATGAGCAGTTCTTC
CASSELAGGVLPYNEQFF
>TRBJ2-1|.|.|TRBV5-6
TGTGCCAGCAGCTTTACAGGGGTGTTAGCGGGAATTGAGCAGTTCTTC
CASSFTGVLAGIEQFF
>TRBJ2-3|.|TRBD2|TRBV6-2/TRBV6-3
TGTGCCAGCATTGGGACTAGCGGGAGGAGCACAGATACGCAGTATTTT
CASIGTSGRSTDTQYF
>TRBJ2-3|.|.|TRBV23-1
TGCGCCAGCCCCCGGGTGTGGGGCACAGATACGCAGTATTTT
CASPRVWGTDTQYF
>TRBJ2-1|few|TRBD2|TRBV28
TGTGCCAGCAGCTACCCTACGGGGACTAGCGGGAGTGCCAATGAGCAGTTCTTC
CASSYPTGTSGSANEQFF
>TRBJ2-1|few|.|TRBV5-1
TGCGCCAGCAGCTTAGCGGGTGATTACTCCTACAATGAGCAGTTCTTC
CASSLAGDYSYNEQFF
>TRBJ2-7|many|.|TRBV20-1
TGCAGTGCTAGAGGTCGAATCTACGAGCAGTACTTC
CSARGRIYEQYF
>TRBJ1-4|many|.|TRBV7-2
TGTGCCAGCAGCCCTACAGTGGGGACCGAAAAACTGTTTTTT
CASSPTVGTEKLFF
>TRBJ2-7|many|.|TRBV12-3/TRBV12-4
TGTGCCAGCAGTTCCGGGGACCACCCCTACGAGCAGTACTTC
CASSSGDHPYEQYF
>TRBJ1-6|.|.|TRBV9
TGTGCCAGCAGCGTAGAGGGACGGCATAATTCACCCCTCCACTTT
CASSVEGRHNSPLHF
>TRBJ1-2|.|.|TRBV5-5
TGTGCCAGCAGCTACCCGGACGGAACTTATGGCTACACCTTC
CASSYPDGTYGYTF
>TRBJ2-6|few|TRBD1|TRBV4-3
TGCGCCAGCAGCCCGCCTCGACAGGGGGCTGGGGCCAACGTCCTGACTTTC
CASSPPRQGAGANVLTF
>TRBJ2-1|.|.|TRBV5-1
TGCGCCAGCAGCCCTCGGGGTAGTTCCCCCTATGAGCAGTTCTTC
CASSPRGSSPYEQFF
>TRBJ2-5|few|TRBD2|TRBV18
TGTGCCAGCTCACCAACGGGAGGGGAGACCCAGTACTTC
CASSPTGGETQYF
>TRBJ2-5|few|TRBD2|TRBV7-2
TGTGCCAGCAGCTCACAGACTAGCGGGAGGGAGGAGACCCAGTACTTC
CASSSQTSGREETQYF
>TRBJ2-1|.|TRBD2|TRBV7-9
TGTGCCAGCAGCCCTAGGACTAGCGGGAGGATCTCCTACAATGAGCAGTTCTTC
CASSPRTSGRISYNEQFF
>TRBJ2-7|many|.|TRBV7-2
TGTGCCAGCAGCTCCACAGGGTCCGCCTACGAGCAGTACTTC
CASSSTGSAYEQYF
>TRBJ2-5|.|.|TRBV2
TGTGCCAGCAAGTCAAGGGGGACACAAGAGACCCAGTACTTC
CASKSRGTQETQYF
>TRBJ2-7|.|.|TRBV6-2/TRBV6-3
TGTGCCAGCAGGGATAACGAGCAGTACTTC
CASRDNEQYF